A single sample is the source of the 21 T cell receptor beta chains below, sequenced in a study of read filtering for tumor transcriptome and immune sequencing. From roughly 390 ng of RNA, a library with molecular barcoded alpha/delta and beta/gamma adaptors was made. TCRdb reprocessed the reads via MiXCR and lists one record per CDR3 protein. The table lists around 130,000 distinct CDR3 sequences, roughly an eighth of them singletons. The specimen was a population of CD138-negative cells sorted from bone marrow. The receptors here all came from a donor at least 40 years old with multiple myeloma.

This clonotype showed up many times. DNA of the CDR3: TGCAGTGCTAGAAGGACTAGCGATCCCTTGGGCGAGCAGTACTTC. Translating gives CSARRTSDPLGEQYF. This sequence joins TRBV20-1 and TRBJ2-7, with TRBD2 identical over 9 bases. The CDR3 covers 15 residues. CDR1 is DFQATT and CDR2 is SNEGSKA in the germline V gene (reference sequence). Trimming at V came to 2 bases and at J to 6 bases, leaving 11 bases not matched to a gene.

With respect to this clonotype: Without the conserved terminal phenylalanine or tryptophan, this CDR3 likely stems from a read error. The rearrangement links TRBV18 to TRBJ1-1; the D is unclear. Trimming removed 4 bases at V and 3 bases at J, with 15 bases between. Germline loops: CDR1 KGHSH, CDR2 LQKENI. The CDR3 runs 15 residues. In DNA form, the CDR3 reads TGTGCCAGCTCACTAGCGATAGTTGAGGACACTGAAGCTTTCCTT. Translation gives CASSLAIVEDTEAFL.

The chain employs TRBV15 and TRBJ2-3; D gene unclear. In germline, CDR1 is LNHNV, CDR2 YYDKDF (reference sequence). The germline V and J ends were trimmed by 5 bases and 4 bases, with 13 bases remaining between them. This CDR3 comprises 14 residues. DNA for the CDR3: TGTGCCACCAGCCTTATAAGGCCCGCAGATACGCAGTATTTT. Amino acids: CATSLIRPADTQYF. The whole variable domain, remainder taken from reference TRBV15 and TRBJ2-3, is DAMVIQNPRYQVTQFGKPVTLSCSQTLNHNVMYWYQQKSSQAPKLLFHYYDKDFNNEADTPDNFQSRRPNTSFCFLDIRSPGLGDTAMYLCATSLIRPADTQYFGPGTRLTVL.

There are many counts of this clonotype. The chain recombines TRBV5-1 with TRBJ2-7, with D perhaps matching TRBD1 or TRBD2 (5 bases each). CDR3 length: 15 amino acids. The germline V and J ends were trimmed by 3 bases and 5 bases, with 18 bases remaining between them. Germline V gene sequence: CDR1 SGHRS, CDR2 YFSETQ. Here the CDR3 DNA reads TGCGCCAGCAGCTCACCGGGACCAAGATCCAACGAGCAGTACTTC. This encodes CASSSPGPRSNEQYF.

With respect to this clonotype: A junction end diverges from the germline sequence, so it may reflect a read error. The chain combines TRBV29-1 with TRBJ2-5, with D perhaps matching TRBD2 (6 bases). Germline-derived CDR1 and CDR2 are SQVTM and ANQGSEA. The CDR3 is 15 residues long. CDR3 amino acids: CSVEGTYPLQETQYF. CDR3 nucleotides: TGCAGCGTTGAGGGGACTTATCCTCTCCAAGAGACCCAGTACTTT.

Here the CDR3 DNA reads TGTGCCAGCGGAAGGACAGGAGCCCGGGTCGACGAGCAGTACTTC. It codes for CASGRTGARVDEQYF. V usage is TRBV25-1 and J usage is TRBJ2-7; 7 bases match TRBD1. Germline V gene data show CDR1 as MGHDK and CDR2 as SYGVNS. V lost 8 bases to trimming and J lost 5 bases; unmatched junction nucleotides: 15. There are 15 residues in the CDR3.

V and J are TRBV7-9 and TRBJ1-5; TRBD1 matches at 11 bases. From germline, CDR1 is SEHNR and CDR2 FQNEAQ (reference sequence). This CDR3 contains 19 residues. V lost 5 bases and J lost 0; bases outside the gene matches: 12. Here the CDR3 reads CASSDHPGTGGFSNQPQHF. The CDR3 DNA sequence: TGTGCCAGCAGCGATCATCCCGGGACAGGGGGATTTAGCAATCAGCCCCAGCATTTT.

This clonotype has at least ten counts. The J gene is TRBJ1-4, the V gene TRBV6-5; unclear D gene. In germline, CDR1 is MNHEY, CDR2 SVGAGI. This CDR3 is built from 14 residues. Trimming took 6 bases from V and 7 from J, leaving 15 bases between them. CDR3 region: CASRTGGPGEKLFF. CDR3 coding DNA: TGTGCCAGCAGGACCGGTGGGCCCGGTGAAAAACTGTTTTTT.

A note on this clonotype: It may be a read error: a sequence one base away is much more abundant. The CDR3 end shows no conserved phenylalanine or tryptophan, and so a read error is likely. The J gene is TRBJ1-1, the V gene TRBV12-3 or TRBV12-4, with D perhaps TRBD1 (6 bases). The germline V and J ends were trimmed by 5 bases and 5 bases, with 12 bases remaining between them. The CDR3 extends over 13 amino acids. DNA for the CDR3: TGTGCCAGCAGTCATGGGACACTAACTGAAGCTTTCTCT. Protein product: CASSHGTLTEAFS.

This clonotype has only a few counts. The chain couples TRBV5-4 to TRBJ2-7; perhaps TRBD1 as D (5 bases). The CDR3 is 17 residues long. V lost 3 bases, J lost 0 bases, and 19 bases lay in between. Germline V gene sequence: CDR1 SGHNT, CDR2 YYREEE (reference sequence). The CDR3 DNA reads as TGTGCCAGCAGCTGGGGCCCCAGACAGCTGAGCTCCTACGAGCAGTACTTC. Translation gives CASSWGPRQLSSYEQYF.

The gene calls are TRBV20-1 and TRBJ2-1; TRBD2 aligns across 8 bases. The CDR3 consists of 19 residues. Germline CDR1 and CDR2: DFQATT and SNEGSKA (reference sequence). J was trimmed by 5 bases and V by 0 bases; bases with no gene match: 18. The CDR3 loop reads CSARDRSRVGGRLNNEQFF. The CDR3 nucleotides are TGCAGTGCTAGAGATCGGTCCAGGGTTGGCGGGAGGCTGAACAATGAGCAGTTCTTC.

Many counts were recorded for this clonotype. V is TRBV19 and J is TRBJ2-7; tentatively, D is TRBD1 (5 bases). Germline CDR1 LNHDA, CDR2 SQIVND (reference sequence). V was clipped by 8 bases and J by 3 bases, with 20 bases between them. This CDR3 region has 15 residues. For the CDR3, the DNA is TGTGCCAGTTCCCCTTCCGGCAGGGTAATCTACGAGCAGTACTTC. It translates to CASSPSGRVIYEQYF.

This clonotype occurred many times. The chain has TRBV7-2 and TRBJ2-1; the D is unclear. Per germline, CDR1 SGHTA and CDR2 FQGNSA. V was pared by 0 bases and J by 2 bases, with 8 bases between. This CDR3 is 15 amino acids long. In nucleotides, the CDR3 is TGTGCCAGCAGCTTAGCGATAGCCCCCTACAATGAGCAGTTCTTC. This gives the protein CASSLAIAPYNEQFF.

This clonotype was seen at least ten times. The DNA for the CDR3 is TGTGCCAGCAGCCGGGGACTTCCGAGCACAGATACGCAGTATTTT. Translating gives CASSRGLPSTDTQYF. The rearrangement links TRBV7-3 to TRBJ2-3, with D possibly TRBD2 on 6 matching bases. There are 15 residues in the CDR3. CDR1 is SGHTA, CDR2 FQGTGA, per germline. V lost 5 bases to trimming and J lost 0 bases, with 12 bases between them. The full variable domain, its missing parts supplied by reference TRBV7-3 and TRBJ2-3, is GAGVSQTPSNKVTEKGKYVELRCDPISGHTALYWYRQSLGQGPEFLIYFQGTGAADDSGLPNDRFFAVRPEGSVSTLKIQRTERGDSAVYLCASSRGLPSTDTQYFGPGTRLTVL.

This clonotype appeared a few times. The chain employs TRBV29-1 and TRBJ2-7; possibly TRBD1 for D (5 bases). Germline lookup yields CDR1 SQVTM and CDR2 ANQGSEA. The CDR3 length is 12 residues. The germline V and J ends were trimmed by 3 bases and 3 bases, with 9 bases remaining between them. As DNA, the CDR3 is TGCAGCGTTGACGACAGAAACTACGAGCAGTACTTC. The encoded protein is CSVDDRNYEQYF.

To note about this clonotype: This sequence may be a read error, since a much larger clone differs from it by one base. This chain joins TRBV6-5 and TRBJ2-2, with D perhaps TRBD1 (6 bases). This CDR3 contains 18 residues. V lost 2 bases to trimming and J lost 5 bases, with 21 bases between them. The germline gives CDR1 MNHEY, CDR2 SVGAGI. DNA for the CDR3: TGTGCCAGCAGTTACAAGAGTTGGGGACATGGGGGAACCGGGGAGCTGTTTTTT. It yields the protein CASSYKSWGHGGTGELFF.

This clonotype was seen at least ten times. The chain uses TRBV27 and TRBJ1-1; maybe TRBD1 (5 bases). The V gene lost 5 bases and the J gene lost 9 bases, with 25 bases spanning the gap. Germline V gene sequence: CDR1 MNHEY, CDR2 SMNVEV (reference sequence). CDR3 length equals 16 residues. The chain's CDR3 is CASSPRGVAGATKAFF. The CDR3, as DNA: TGTGCCAGCAGTCCCCGAGGTGTGGCCGGGGCAACGAAAGCTTTCTTT.

This clonotype was counted at least ten times. This chain connects TRBV7-6 to TRBJ1-2; TRBD1 might be the D (5 bases). Germline V gene sequence: CDR1 SGHVS, CDR2 FNYEAQ. The CDR3 is made up of 14 amino acids. V lost 4 bases, J lost 5 bases, and 14 bases lay in between. Here the CDR3 reads CASSSRDGVYGYTF. The CDR3 nucleotides read TGTGCCAGCAGCTCCCGGGACGGGGTATATGGCTACACCTTC. Full variable domain (remainder filled in from reference TRBV7-6 and TRBJ1-2): GAGVSQSPRYKVTKRGQDVALRCDPISGHVSLYWYRQALGQGPEFLTYFNYEAQQDKSGLPNDRFSAERPEGSISTLTIQRTEQRDSAMYRCASSSRDGVYGYTFGSGTRLTVV.

J is TRBJ2-1 and V is TRBV7-8; D is ambiguous. There are 15 residues in the CDR3. V lost 4 bases, J lost 0 bases, and 10 bases lay in between. Germline loops: CDR1 SGHVS, CDR2 FQNEAQ. CDR3 sequence: CASSWTELSYNEQFF. In DNA, the CDR3 is TGTGCCAGCAGCTGGACGGAGCTCTCCTACAATGAGCAGTTCTTC.

This clonotype has at least ten counts. V is TRBV23-1 and J is TRBJ2-1, with 10 positions matching TRBD1. TRBV23-1 is an open reading frame whose function is uncertain. V shed 3 bases and J 5 bases; nucleotides not matched to a gene: 10. CDR3 size: 17 residues. The CDR3 region has the DNA TGCGCCAGCAGTCATTTCCCTTGGGACAGGGGACACAATGAGCAGTTCTTC. Translation: CASSHFPWDRGHNEQFF.

Worth noting for this clonotype: An end of the junction does not agree with germline; a read error may underlie this. This rearrangement joins TRBV29-1 to TRBJ2-1, with 7 nucleotides matching TRBD2. The CDR3 covers 13 residues. Germline V lookup: CDR1 SQVTM, CDR2 ANQGSEA. The CDR3 sequence: CSSGGRSGCEQLF. Written as DNA, the CDR3 is TGCAGCTCGGGGGGACGGAGCGGCTGTGAGCAGCTCTTC.